The 13 T cell receptor beta chains given below trace back to one sample, sequenced in a study of T cell responses to AZD1222 COVID-19 vaccine. Profiled with immunoSEQ multiplex PCR; TCRdb holds only in-frame clones, not every one. The table records approximately 120,000 clones, around 87% of them present only once. Sequenced material: peripheral blood, taken 28 days after the second AZD1222 dose. The receptors were gathered from an adult who received the AZD1222 COVID-19 vaccine.

The chain is built from TRBV24-1 and TRBJ1-5, with D possibly TRBD1 on 5 matching bases. CDR3 length equals 13 residues. Per germline, CDR1 KGHDR and CDR2 SFDVKD. Trimming took off 9 bases at V and 10 bases at J, with 18 bases between the two ends. For the CDR3, the DNA is TGTGCCACCGCCGGGACGGAGGAACACCCCCAGCATTTT. Translated: CATAGTEEHPQHF.

The chain uses TRBV20-1 and TRBJ1-1, with 8 bases lining up with TRBD1. CDR3 length: 14 residues. With V trimmed by 3 bases and J by 2 bases, 5 bases remained unmatched. Germline V lookup: CDR1 DFQATT, CDR2 SNEGSKA (reference sequence). CDR3 sequence (DNA): TGCAGTGCTAGTAACAGGGGGAAAAACACTGAAGCTTTCTTT. Its protein is CSASNRGKNTEAFF.

J is TRBJ1-2 and V is TRBV7-8, with D perhaps matching TRBD1 (6 bases). V was pared by 1 base and J by 4 bases, with 10 bases between. In germline, CDR1 is SGHVS, CDR2 FQNEAQ. This CDR3 is built from 14 residues. The CDR3 DNA follows: TGTGCCAGCAGCTTAGGGACAGCCATCTATGGCTACACCTTC. It yields the protein CASSLGTAIYGYTF.

Only one count was recorded for this clone. The V and J genes are TRBV11-2 and TRBJ2-7; the match to TRBD2 covers 9 bases. V dropped 6 bases and J dropped 2; count of bases not matched to a gene: 14. The CDR3 loop spans 17 amino acids. The V gene's germline CDR1 is SGHAT and CDR2 FQNNGV. DNA for the CDR3: TGTGCCAGCAGGATTCCCGGGACTAGCAGAAAAACCTACGAGCAGTACTTC. It encodes CASRIPGTSRKTYEQYF.

The gene calls are TRBV28 and TRBJ1-1; no definite D call. This CDR3 has 14 amino acids. Trimming took 3 bases from V and 7 from J, leaving 15 bases between them. CDR1 is MDHEN and CDR2 is SYDVKM in the germline V gene. The CDR3 DNA reads TGTGCCAGCAGTTTGACAACGGGGAAATATGAAGCTTTCTTT. It codes for CASSLTTGKYEAFF.

V usage is TRBV7-6 and J usage is TRBJ1-1; D is perhaps TRBD1 (6 bases). The CDR3 runs to 14 residues. The germline gives CDR1 SGHVS, CDR2 FNYEAQ. Trimming stripped 1 base from V and 5 bases from J, with 11 bases between. Here the CDR3 DNA reads TGTGCCAGCAGCTTAGACGGGGGGCGGACTGAAGCTTTCTTT. It yields the protein CASSLDGGRTEAFF.

This clone has more than one count but fewer than ten. The V call is TRBV6-2 or TRBV6-3, the J call TRBJ1-5, with 7 positions matching TRBD1. V lost 2 bases, J lost 4 bases, and 5 bases stayed unmatched. This CDR3 has 15 amino acids. CDR1 and CDR2 (germline): MNHEY, SVGEGT. This CDR3 reads CASSYRQGRNQPQHF. In DNA, the CDR3 is TGTGCCAGCAGTTACCGACAGGGCCGAAATCAGCCCCAGCATTTT.

The chain links TRBV28 to TRBJ1-2; tentative D call: TRBD1 (6 bases). V dropped 9 bases and J dropped 6 bases, with 17 bases sitting between them. The CDR3 has 13 residues. CDR1 and CDR2 from the germline V gene are MDHEN and SYDVKM. The DNA of the CDR3 is TGTGCCAGTAAAGGGGGGGCAGGGGATGGCTACACCTTC. Residues: CASKGGAGDGYTF.

J is TRBJ1-2 and V is TRBV5-4; 7 bases agree with TRBD1. Germline loops: CDR1 SGHNT, CDR2 YYREEE (reference sequence). The CDR3 runs to 15 residues. J lost 8 bases, V lost 3 bases, and 13 bases had no gene match. In DNA form, the CDR3 reads TGTGCCAGCAGCTATTCGACAGGGCTTGTTCGGGGCTACACCTTC. Translated: CASSYSTGLVRGYTF.

V usage is TRBV5-6 and J usage is TRBJ2-3, with TRBD2 matching 10 bases. Per germline, CDR1 SGHDT and CDR2 YYEEEE. This CDR3 comprises 18 residues. The J segment lost 3 bases and the V segment lost 0 bases, leaving 10 bases of the junction unmatched. The CDR3 region is CASSLVLSSGSGTDTQYF. Written as DNA, the CDR3 is TGTGCCAGCAGCTTGGTTTTGTCTAGCGGGAGCGGAACAGATACGCAGTATTTT.

The chain has TRBV11-2 and TRBJ2-7, with TRBD2 matching 7 bases. V shed 5 bases and J 4 bases; nucleotides not matched to a gene: 11. The CDR3 extends over 15 amino acids. Germline V CDR1 and CDR2: SGHAT, FQNNGV. CDR3 loop: CASSNTSVLDYEQYF. In DNA form, the CDR3 reads TGTGCCAGCAGCAACACTAGCGTCCTAGATTACGAGCAGTACTTC.

The chain has TRBV7-2 and TRBJ2-1, with 10 bases identical to TRBD2. Germline CDR1 reads SGHTA; CDR2 reads FQGNSA. V trimming: 4 bases; J trimming: 4 bases; junction bases outside the gene matches: 4. The CDR3 loop spans 15 amino acids. This CDR3 reads CASSSSGSGYNEQFF. In nucleotides, the CDR3 is TGTGCCAGCAGCTCTAGCGGGAGTGGGTACAATGAGCAGTTCTTC. Full variable domain (remainder filled in from reference TRBV7-2 and TRBJ2-1): GAGVSQSPSNKVTEKGKDVELRCDPISGHTALYWYRQSLGQGLEFLIYFQGNSAPDKSGLPSDRFSAERTGGSVSTLTIQRTQQEDSAVYLCASSSSGSGYNEQFFGPGTRLTVL.

The rearrangement uses TRBV6-5 and TRBJ2-7; possible D gene TRBD2, 6 bases. The CDR3 runs to 15 residues. Germline V gene data show CDR1 as MNHEY and CDR2 as SVGAGI. With 6 bases removed from V and 4 bases from J, the gap between germline ends came to 19 bases. CDR3 in DNA: TGTGCCAGCAGGGAGGGCGGAGGGGCCCTATACGAGCAGTACTTC. This sequence encodes CASREGGGALYEQYF.